This TCR beta chain was sequenced during a study of shared clonotypes between healthy human individuals. Study results and caveats: Deeper or shallower sequencing was expected to change how clonotypes are shared among donors.

Germline lookup yields CDR1 LNHDA and CDR2 SQIVND (reference sequence). J lost 5 bases, V lost 7 bases, and 17 bases had no gene match. This CDR3 has 16 amino acids. Clones were sequenced by immunoSEQ multiplex PCR, and TCRdb holds only the in-frame ones, with some missing. Seen here are 600,000 to 750,000 clones, around 90% observed once, and the top ten hold about 34%. Concerning this clone itself: Its antigen is as yet unknown.

This TCR derives from a man aged 18 to 29 in good health. Some clones in this sample may be carry-over from other donors' samples. The chain recombines TRBV19 with TRBJ2-7; 7 bases are a match to TRBD1. What was sequenced was memory CD8+ T cells from PBMCs. Subset in this sample: CD45RO+ cells pooled with CCR7-negative TemRA cells. For the CDR3, the DNA is TGTGCCAGTACCACGGTCGAGACAGGGATTTTCCACGAGCAGTACTTC. Translating it yields CASTTVETGIFHEQYF.